Reported below is one TCR beta chain. TCRdb's copy holds only in-frame clones and misses some; the assay was immunoSEQ multiplex PCR. The data hold 80,000 or so clones, with 85% observed a single time. This sample was included in a study of OX40 agonist ivuxolimab in advanced cancers. The CDR3 consists of 17 residues. From germline, CDR1 is MDHEN and CDR2 SYDVKM. After removal of 1 base from V and 4 bases from J, the junction contained 10 bases not matched to a gene. This specimen was CD4+ or CD8+ T cells sorted from blood, taken in a trial of the OX40 agonist ivuxolimab. This sequence joins TRBV28 and TRBJ2-5, with TRBD2 identical over 9 bases. The origin of this receptor is an adult with an advanced solid tumor such as melanoma, head and neck, liver or kidney cancer. The CDR3 DNA reads TGTGCCAGCAGTTTATTTGGTAGCGGGGGTCAAAGAGAGACCCAGTACTTC. It codes for CASSLFGSGGQRETQYF.